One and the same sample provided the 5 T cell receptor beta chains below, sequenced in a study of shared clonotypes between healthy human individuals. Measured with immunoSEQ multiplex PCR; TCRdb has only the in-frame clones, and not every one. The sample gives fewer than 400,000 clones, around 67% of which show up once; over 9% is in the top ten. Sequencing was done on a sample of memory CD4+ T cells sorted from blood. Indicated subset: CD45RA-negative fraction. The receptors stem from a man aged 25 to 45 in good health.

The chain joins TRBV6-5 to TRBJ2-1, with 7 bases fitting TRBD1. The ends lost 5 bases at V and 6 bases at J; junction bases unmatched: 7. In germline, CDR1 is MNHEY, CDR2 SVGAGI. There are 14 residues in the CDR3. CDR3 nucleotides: TGTGCCAGCAGTACCCCGGGACAGCGCAATGAGCAGTTCTTC. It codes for CASSTPGQRNEQFF.

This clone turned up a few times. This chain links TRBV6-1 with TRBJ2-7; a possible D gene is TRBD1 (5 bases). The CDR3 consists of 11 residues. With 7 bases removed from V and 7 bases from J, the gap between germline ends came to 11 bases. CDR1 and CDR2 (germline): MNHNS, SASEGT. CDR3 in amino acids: CASIRGREQYF. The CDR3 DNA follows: TGTGCCAGCATAAGGGGAAGGGAGCAGTACTTC.

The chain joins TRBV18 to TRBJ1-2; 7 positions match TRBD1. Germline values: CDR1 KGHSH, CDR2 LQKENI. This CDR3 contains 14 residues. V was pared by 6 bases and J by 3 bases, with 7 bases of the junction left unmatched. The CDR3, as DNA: TGTGCCAGCTCTCAAGACAGGGATCACTATGGCTACACCTTC. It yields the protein CASSQDRDHYGYTF.

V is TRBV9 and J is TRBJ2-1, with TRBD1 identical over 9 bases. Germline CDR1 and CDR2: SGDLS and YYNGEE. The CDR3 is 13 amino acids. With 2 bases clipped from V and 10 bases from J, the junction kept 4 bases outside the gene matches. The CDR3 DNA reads TGTGCCAGCAGCGTCGGGACAGGGCTCGAGCAGTTCTTC. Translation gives CASSVGTGLEQFF.

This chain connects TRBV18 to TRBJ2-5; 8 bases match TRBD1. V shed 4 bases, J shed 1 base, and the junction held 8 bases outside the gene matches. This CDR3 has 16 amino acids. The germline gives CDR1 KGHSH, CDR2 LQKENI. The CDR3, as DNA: TGTGCCAGCTCACAATTACAGGGGGGACCCCAAGAGACCCAGTACTTC. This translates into CASSQLQGGPQETQYF.